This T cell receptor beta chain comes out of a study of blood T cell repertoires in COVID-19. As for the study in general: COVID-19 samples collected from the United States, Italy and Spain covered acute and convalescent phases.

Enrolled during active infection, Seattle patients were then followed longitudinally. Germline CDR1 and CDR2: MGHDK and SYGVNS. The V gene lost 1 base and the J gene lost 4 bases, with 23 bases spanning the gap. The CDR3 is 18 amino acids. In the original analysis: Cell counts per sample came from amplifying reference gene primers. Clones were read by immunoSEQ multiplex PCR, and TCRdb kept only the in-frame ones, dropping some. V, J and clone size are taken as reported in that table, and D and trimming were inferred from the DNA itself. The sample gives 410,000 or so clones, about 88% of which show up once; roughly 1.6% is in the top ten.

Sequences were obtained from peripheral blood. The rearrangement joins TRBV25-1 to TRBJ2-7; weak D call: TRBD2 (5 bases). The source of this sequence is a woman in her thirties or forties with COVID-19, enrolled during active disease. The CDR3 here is CASSELAHSSVHFYEQYF. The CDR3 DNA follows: TGTGCCAGCAGTGAATTAGCCCATAGTAGCGTTCATTTTTACGAGCAGTACTTC.